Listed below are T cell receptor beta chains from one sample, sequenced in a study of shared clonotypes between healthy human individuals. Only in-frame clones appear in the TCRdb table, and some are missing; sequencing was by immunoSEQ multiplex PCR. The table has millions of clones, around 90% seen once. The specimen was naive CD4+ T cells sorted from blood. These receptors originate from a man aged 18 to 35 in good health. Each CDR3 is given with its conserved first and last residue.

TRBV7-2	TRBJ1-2	CASSLGIANYGYTF
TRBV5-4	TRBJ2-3	CASSSPKLTDTQYF
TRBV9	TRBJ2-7	CASSPTGVLSYEQYF
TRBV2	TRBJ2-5	CASSLSPGGALQETQYF
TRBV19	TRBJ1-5	CASSPNNQPQHF
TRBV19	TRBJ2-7	CASSGTSGVHEQYF
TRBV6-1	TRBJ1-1	CASSDQHTEAFF
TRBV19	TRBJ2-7	CASSVAGTVSSYEQYF
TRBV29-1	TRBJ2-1	CSVDSGLAGAINEQFF
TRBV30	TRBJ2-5	CAGGQGAGETQYF
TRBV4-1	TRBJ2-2	CASSLEGRGKGTGELFF
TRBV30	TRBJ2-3	CAWSGRPGPGLADTQYF
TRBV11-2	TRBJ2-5	CASSRGEVETQYF
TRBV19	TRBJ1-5	CASSARTGGGNQPQHF
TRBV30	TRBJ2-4	CAWSVGSIQYF
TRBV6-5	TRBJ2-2	CASSPLTGELFF
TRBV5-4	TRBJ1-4	CASSADRATNEKLFF
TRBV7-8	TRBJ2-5	CASSSEGGGGETQYF
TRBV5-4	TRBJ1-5	CASSLDPGEPQHF
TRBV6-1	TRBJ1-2	CASSPAPEYYGYTF
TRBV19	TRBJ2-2	CASSIELNTGELFF
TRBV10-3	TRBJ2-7	CAISESITSTSTEQYF
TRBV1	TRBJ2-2	CTSSQDASSREIATGELFF
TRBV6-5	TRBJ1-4	CASSWGSGEKLFF
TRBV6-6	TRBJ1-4	CASTGGQAAGEKLFF
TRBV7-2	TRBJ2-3	CASSQPSDTQYF
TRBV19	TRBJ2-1	CASSIWTSGLDEQFF
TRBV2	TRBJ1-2	CASSDDRDGYTF
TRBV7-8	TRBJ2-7	CASSLARAPSGRNEQYF
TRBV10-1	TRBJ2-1	CASSGGLRESGEQFF
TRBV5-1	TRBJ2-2	CASSHQGPLNTGELFF
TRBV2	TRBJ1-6	CASSDQEGNSPLHF
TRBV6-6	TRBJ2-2	CASTPAGYKGELFF
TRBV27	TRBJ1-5	CASSFRGSNQPQHF
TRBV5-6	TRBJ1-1	CASSLRSTKGTEAFF
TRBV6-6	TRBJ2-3	CASKSGGAWDTQYF
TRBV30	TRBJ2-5	CAWTRLAGSGETQYF
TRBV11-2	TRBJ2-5	CASSLGTDQETQYF
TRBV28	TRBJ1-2	CASNRLEGYGYTF
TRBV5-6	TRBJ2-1	CASSPRGGWSYNEQFF
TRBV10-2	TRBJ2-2	CASRGVGLKNTGELFF
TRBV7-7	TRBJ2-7	CADTPGGPYEQYF
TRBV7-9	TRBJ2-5	CASSLATGTGKETQYF
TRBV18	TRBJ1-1	CASSTAGTGGPNTEAFF
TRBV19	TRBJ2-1	CASSISSYNEQFF
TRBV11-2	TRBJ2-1	CASSLEPGSSYNEQFF
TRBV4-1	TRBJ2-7	CASSHFWDSEQYF
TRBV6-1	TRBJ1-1	CASSEDRRLEAFF
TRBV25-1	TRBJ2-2	CASSVDRVGAGELFF
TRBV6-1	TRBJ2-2	CASSEALGAGTGELFF
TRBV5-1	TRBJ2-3	CASKGQRPTDTQYF
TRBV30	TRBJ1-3	CAWSTEDTIYF
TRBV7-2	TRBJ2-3	CASTPGGTQYF
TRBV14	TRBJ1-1	CARSQDSLAVGGLRMNTEAFF
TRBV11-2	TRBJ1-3	CASSPQGIGFTGNTIYF